The T cell receptor beta chain described here comes from a study of shared clonotypes between healthy human individuals. Study as a whole: Donor composition was a couple of women and three men, aged 18 to 49. Researchers assigned three CD4 naive, three CD4 memory, two CD8 naive and one CD8 memory plate to each donor. Study outcomes and limitations: Generation probabilities of non-shared clonotypes were lower (relative to those shared by all four donors).

The table lists this clone with a few counts. Antigen: not known. The method was immunoSEQ multiplex PCR; TCRdb's version includes in-frame clones alone and lacks a portion of them. The table lists approximately 740,000 clones, approximately 79% of them singletons. The sequence derives from a woman aged 30 to 39 in good health. The sequencing sample was made of memory CD4+ T cells sorted from blood. Noted subset: CD45RA-negative fraction.

CDR3 DNA sequence: TGTGCCAGCAGCTTGCGGGGGCAATGGTCCACAGATACGCAGTATTTT. Its protein is CASSLRGQWSTDTQYF. The chain recombines TRBV7-3 with TRBJ2-3; D is possibly TRBD2 (7 bases). Per germline, CDR1 SGHTA and CDR2 FQGTGA. Trimming pared 3 bases from V and 2 bases from J, leaving 15 bases between. The CDR3 sequence is 16 residues long.